This passage covers 7 T cell receptor beta chains from one sample sequenced in a study of regulatory T cells in long-lasting Graves disease. The TCR beta library used iRepertoire HTBI primers with Arm-PCR amplification of CDR3. One entry per CDR3 protein results from TCRdb running MiXCR on the multiplex PCR reads. The profile shows around 450,000 distinct CDR3 sequences, 20% to 25% of them singletons. Time point noted: persistent/refractory GD, antithyroid drugs over 5 years with positive TRAb. Extracted RNA from PBMCs served as the source of the TCR library. The sample was peripheral blood mononuclear cells (PBMCs), taken when the disease was refractory, from a patient treated with antithyroid drugs. The receptors shown here come from a female donor with Graves disease.

This clonotype was seen ten or more times. One junction end does not reproduce the germline sequence, and a read error may be involved. The V gene is TRBV28, the J gene TRBJ2-7, with D hard to call. Germline CDR1 MDHEN, CDR2 SYDVKM. The CDR3 totals 11 residues. The chain's CDR3 is CASSYATDRWF. The CDR3 DNA is TGTGCCAGCAGTTACGCTACGGATCGGTGGTTC.

In its sample, this clonotype was seen many times. This chain links TRBV7-9 with TRBJ2-5; unclear D gene. This CDR3 comprises 14 residues. Germline loops: CDR1 SEHNR, CDR2 FQNEAQ (reference sequence). The V gene lost 1 base and the J gene lost 5 bases, with 11 bases spanning the gap. CDR3 region: CASSLDNIRETQYF. CDR3 coding DNA: TGTGCCAGCAGCTTAGACAACATTCGGGAGACCCAGTACTTC.

Worth noting for this clonotype: A much larger clone lies one base from this, so it may be a read error. The chain is built from TRBV11-2 and TRBJ2-7, with D tentatively TRBD1 or TRBD2 (6 bases each). The CDR3 has 14 amino acids. Germline loops: CDR1 SGHAT, CDR2 FQNNGV. CDR3 nucleotides: TGTGCCAGCAGCTTATTGGGGGGCTCCTACGAGCAGTGCTTC. Protein sequence: CASSLLGGSYEQCF.

Ten or more counts support this clonotype. The chain uses TRBV6-1 and TRBJ1-2, with D hard to call. Trimming removed 6 bases from V and 3 bases from J, with 11 bases in between. The CDR3 extends over 13 amino acids. Germline values: CDR1 MNHNS, CDR2 SASEGT. In nucleotides, the CDR3 is TGTGCCAGCAGGGTTGGAACCGACTATGGCTACACCTTC. It yields the protein CASRVGTDYGYTF.

V and J are TRBV6-1 and TRBJ1-1; tentatively, D is TRBD1 (6 bases). Trimming took 4 bases from V and 6 from J, leaving 9 bases between them. From germline, CDR1 is MNHNS and CDR2 SASEGT. This CDR3 spans 12 amino acids. The CDR3 loop reads CASSVGGAEAFF. The DNA of the CDR3 is TGTGCCAGCAGTGTAGGGGGGGCTGAAGCTTTCTTT.

Ten or more counts support this clonotype. The chain joins TRBV6-5 to TRBJ1-2, with D unresolved. The CDR3 totals 14 residues. Between the trimmed V and J ends, which lost 0 bases and 4 bases, there was a span of 9 bases. Germline-derived CDR1 and CDR2 are MNHEY and SVGAGI. The CDR3 nucleotides read TGTGCCAGCAGTTACTCGGGCAGCCTCTATGGCTACACCTTC. Protein product: CASSYSGSLYGYTF.

The rearrangement joins TRBV4-1 to TRBJ2-7; tentative D call: TRBD1 (6 bases). V was trimmed by 3 bases and J by 4 bases, leaving 16 bases between them. This CDR3 spans 15 amino acids. Germline loops: CDR1 MGHRA, CDR2 YSYEKL. The CDR3 DNA reads TGCGCCAGCAGCCAGACCACAGGGATGCAGTACGAGCAGTACTTC. Protein product: CASSQTTGMQYEQYF.